The 3 T cell receptor beta chains listed next were all sequenced from one sample in a study of CD8 T cells in ankylosing spondylitis. Using its own MiXCR run on the 5' RACE reads, TCRdb lists one record per CDR3 protein. This sample has about 840,000 distinct CDR3 sequences, with around 11% found just once. No antigens are known for them. The study, taken as a whole, reports: Seemingly characteristic of ankylosing spondylitis blood was a TCR beta motif consisting of about 8 highly homologous variants.

The sequenced material came from blood, either unsorted or a sorted T cell fraction (not recorded which). The source is a male donor with ankylosing spondylitis.

This clonotype was found many times. The chain joins TRBV5-1 to TRBJ2-1; D may be TRBD2 (5 bases). Germline lookup yields CDR1 SGHRS and CDR2 YFSETQ. Deletions cut 0 bases from V and 5 bases from J, with 12 bases between. The CDR3 sequence is 15 residues long. This CDR3 reads CASSLGPSNNNEQFF. CDR3 nucleotides: TGCGCCAGCAGCTTGGGGCCTAGCAACAACAATGAGCAGTTCTTC. Full variable domain (remainder filled in from reference TRBV5-1 and TRBJ2-1): KAGVTQTPRYLIKTRGQQVTLSCSPISGHRSVSWYQQTPGQGLQFLFEYFSETQRNKGNFPGRFSGRQFSNSRSEMNVSTLELGDSALYLCASSLGPSNNNEQFFGPGTRLTVL.

This clonotype occurred many times. DNA of the CDR3: TGCACCCTTAGCGGGAACTCCTACAATGAGCAGTTCTTC. Amino acid sequence: CTLSGNSYNEQFF. The chain carries TRBV29-1 and TRBJ2-1; TRBD2 matches at 8 bases. This CDR3 region has 13 residues. Germline CDR1 SQVTM, CDR2 ANQGSEA.

This clonotype was detected a few times. The chain couples TRBV10-3 to TRBJ2-7; 7 bases agree with TRBD1. J was trimmed by 0 bases and V by 0 bases; bases with no gene match: 11. The germline gives CDR1 ENHRY, CDR2 SYGVKD. The CDR3 covers 18 residues. This CDR3 reads CAISESTGRDRSSYEQYF. The DNA for the CDR3 is TGTGCCATCAGTGAGTCGACGGGTCGGGACAGAAGCTCCTACGAGCAGTACTTC.